These 5 T cell receptor beta chains were all obtained from the same sample, sequenced in a study of immune evolution from preneoplasia to lung adenocarcinoma. The table came from immunoSEQ multiplex PCR; TCRdb's copy has only in-frame clones and leaves some out. The sample holds a few thousand clones; approximately 80% are singletons and the top ten take roughly 3.6%. The sequenced sample was FFPE adjacent normal lung tissue. Receptors were obtained from an older person with lung adenocarcinoma.

This chain joins TRBV4-1 and TRBJ2-4; no reliable D call. V was trimmed by 4 bases and J by 5 bases, leaving 12 bases between them. The CDR3 is made up of 14 amino acids. The germline V gene has CDR1 MGHRA and CDR2 YSYEKL. The CDR3 DNA is TGCGCCAGCAGCCCCCGGCCTGAGGAAAACATTCAGTACTTC. This translates into CASSPRPEENIQYF.

The rearrangement links TRBV7-2 to TRBJ2-5; D ambiguous. CDR3 length: 17 amino acids. Per germline, CDR1 SGHTA and CDR2 FQGNSA. Trimming stripped 3 bases from V and 1 base from J, with 18 bases between. The CDR3: CASSLSDRSWGQETQYF. The DNA of the CDR3 is TGTGCCAGCAGCTTGTCTGATCGGAGCTGGGGCCAAGAGACCCAGTACTTC. The full variable domain, completed using reference TRBV7-2 and TRBJ2-5, is GAGVSQSPSNKVTEKGKDVELRCDPISGHTALYWYRQSLGQGLEFLIYFQGNSAPDKSGLPSDRFSAERTGGSVSTLTIQRTQQEDSAVYLCASSLSDRSWGQETQYFGPGTRLLVL.

This clone has more than one count but fewer than ten. The identical CDR3 is also encoded by other nucleotide sequences in the sample. J is TRBJ1-1 and V is TRBV11-3; D uncertain. The V end was cut by 6 bases, the J end by 1 base, with 12 bases between. There are 14 residues in the CDR3. Germline V gene lookup returns CDR1 SGHNT and CDR2 YENEEA. CDR3 sequence: CASRPRTANTEAFF. The CDR3 region has the DNA TGTGCCAGCAGGCCCCGGACGGCGAACACTGAAGCTTTCTTT.

V usage is TRBV6-6 and J usage is TRBJ2-7; D perhaps matches TRBD1 (6 bases). Germline loops: CDR1 MNHNY, CDR2 SVGAGI (reference sequence). The CDR3 totals 14 residues. Trimming removed 7 bases at V and 3 bases at J, with 16 bases between. This CDR3 reads CASTTQGFGYEQYF. CDR3 DNA: TGTGCCAGCACTACACAGGGTTTTGGCTACGAGCAGTACTTC.

J is TRBJ2-2 and V is TRBV11-3; 8 bases are a match to TRBD2. The CDR3 contains 15 residues. Losses at the gene ends were 4 bases for V and 8 bases for J; bases not matched to a gene: 9. In germline, CDR1 is SGHNT, CDR2 YENEEA. The DNA for the CDR3 is TGTGCCAGCAGCTGGGCGGGAGGACCCATGGGGGAGCTGTTTTTT. Its protein is CASSWAGGPMGELFF.